This T cell receptor (beta chain) is drawn from a study of cytomegalovirus exposure and HLA in healthy donors. Germline V gene lookup returns CDR1 LGHNT and CDR2 FRNRAP. V was shortened by 2 bases and J by 4 bases, with 10 bases between the two germline ends. CDR3 length equals 14 residues. Comments on this clone: Its antigen is not known.

The PCR made use of 60 Vbeta and 13 Jbeta primers. Profiling relied on immunoSEQ multiplex PCR, and the TCRdb table lists in-frame clones only, not all of them. The sample has 100,000 to 120,000 clones; around 80% are singletons. Study-level results: The study found most TCR sequences rare, yet found some public TCRs in many donors. Within the data, a cluster of highly shared sequence variants was likely a sequencing artifact. With further analysis later on, most CMV-associated TCR beta chains appeared HLA-restricted. A prior analysis recorded that most TCR beta V segments were productive about 87% or about 30% of the time.

This receptor was taken from a man aged 18 to 29 in good health and CMV-seronegative. Sequencing used PBMCs. This rearrangement joins TRBV12-5 to TRBJ2-3; tentatively, D is TRBD2 (6 bases). CDR3 coding DNA: TGTGCTAGTGGTTTGATGACGGGAGCAGATACGCAGTATTTT. It encodes CASGLMTGADTQYF.